Following are 28 T cell receptor beta chains from one sample sequenced in a study of blood T cells in healthy people across ages. Next came a second PCR, run for about 7 to 12 cycles, which used a sample-barcoded 5' primer along with a J-beta primer mix. MiXCR, applied by TCRdb to the 5' RACE reads, yields one record per CDR3 protein. This sample has roughly 800,000 distinct CDR3 sequences, with 50% to 65% found just once. Material: blood. These receptor sequences come from an elderly man in good health.

This chain joins TRBV7-6 and TRBJ2-3; 16 bases align to TRBD2. Looked up from germline, CDR1 is SGHVS and CDR2 is FNYEAQ. The CDR3 loop spans 19 amino acids. V shed 3 bases, J shed 4 bases, and the junction held 10 bases outside the gene matches. The CDR3 spells CASSLGLAGGVGAADTQYF. DNA of the CDR3: TGTGCCAGCAGCTTGGGACTAGCGGGAGGGGTCGGGGCCGCAGATACGCAGTATTTT.

The rearrangement joins TRBV6-1 to TRBJ2-7, with D unresolved. The end of the DNA is better explained by TRBJ2-5, so the J call may be wrong. CDR1 is MNHNS and CDR2 is SASEGT in the germline V gene. There are 12 residues in the CDR3. CDR3 in amino acids: CASTTRIETQYF. As DNA, the CDR3 is TGTGCCAGCACCACCCGGATTGAGACCCAGTACTTC.

This clonotype came up many times. The chain has TRBV5-1 and TRBJ1-1; 8 bases are shared with TRBD1. Germline assignment: CDR1 SGHRS and CDR2 YFSETQ. The CDR3 has 16 residues. Trimming took 0 bases from V and 4 from J; bases not matched to a gene: 8. The CDR3 region is CASSLEVRGRGTEAFF. In nucleotides, the CDR3 is TGCGCCAGCAGCTTGGAGGTCAGGGGGCGCGGCACTGAAGCTTTCTTT.

The rearrangement uses TRBV29-1 and TRBJ1-1; D call uncertain. This CDR3 has 12 residues. With 6 bases removed from V and 6 bases from J, the gap between germline ends came to 14 bases. From germline, CDR1 is SQVTM and CDR2 ANQGSEA. The CDR3 bases are TGCAGCGTCAATCCCCAAGCGGCTGAAGCTTTCTTT. Protein: CSVNPQAAEAFF.

CDR3 nucleotides: TGTGCTAGTGGTTTGGTACGGTCAGGAAAGGAGTTTATGAACACTGAAGCTTTCTTT. This gives the protein CASGLVRSGKEFMNTEAFF. The J gene is TRBJ1-1, the V gene TRBV12-5; no reliable D call. The CDR3 length is 19 residues. V lost 0 bases to trimming and J lost 0 bases, with 20 bases between them. The V gene's germline CDR1 is LGHNT and CDR2 FRNRAP.

V is TRBV20-1 and J is TRBJ2-3; 7 bases agree with TRBD2. V lost 6 bases to trimming and J lost 2 bases; unmatched junction nucleotides: 11. The CDR3 contains 15 residues. Germline V gene sequence: CDR1 DFQATT, CDR2 SNEGSKA (reference sequence). The DNA for the CDR3 is TGCAGTGCCAGGAGAGGAGCGGGAAACACAGATACGCAGTATTTT. Amino acid sequence: CSARRGAGNTDTQYF.

This sequence joins TRBV18 and TRBJ2-5, with D uncertain. CDR1 is KGHSH and CDR2 is LQKENI in the germline V gene. Trimming stripped 2 bases from V and 5 bases from J, with 12 bases between. This CDR3 region has 14 residues. CDR3 in DNA: TGTGCCAGCTCACCAGGTCAAGTTCCTGAGACCCAGTACTTC. This translates into CASSPGQVPETQYF.

V and J are TRBV2 and TRBJ2-7, with 9 bases fitting TRBD2. V dropped 8 bases and J dropped 4; count of bases not matched to a gene: 6. CDR1 SNHLY and CDR2 FYNNEI come from the germline V gene. This CDR3 is built from 13 residues. This chain's CDR3 is CASFRTSVYEQYF. CDR3 bases: TGTGCCAGCTTTAGGACTAGCGTATACGAGCAGTACTTC.

V usage is TRBV2 and J usage is TRBJ1-1; maybe TRBD1 (5 bases). The germline CDR1 and CDR2 sequences are SNHLY and FYNNEI. Trimming removed 8 bases from V and 8 bases from J, with 24 bases in between. This CDR3 is built from 15 residues. The CDR3 sequence: CASQTFDSPGPEAFF. DNA of the CDR3: TGTGCCAGCCAGACCTTTGACAGTCCAGGGCCGGAAGCTTTCTTT. The whole variable domain, remainder taken from reference TRBV2 and TRBJ1-1, is EPEVTQTPSHQVTQMGQEVILRCVPISNHLYFYWYRQILGQKVEFLVSFYNNEISEKSEIFDDQFSVERPDGSNFTLKIRSTKLEDSAMYFCASQTFDSPGPEAFFGQGTRLTVV.

In its sample, this clonotype was seen a few times. This sequence joins TRBV11-2 and TRBJ2-7; D possibly corresponds to TRBD1 (6 bases). CDR1 and CDR2 (germline): SGHAT, FQNNGV. Trimming stripped 1 base from V and 2 bases from J, with 15 bases between. The CDR3 is 16 amino acids. Here the CDR3 reads CASSLGQGTGAYEQYF. The CDR3 nucleotides read TGTGCCAGCAGCTTAGGGCAGGGGACGGGTGCCTACGAGCAGTACTTC.

V gene TRBV25-1 combines with J gene TRBJ2-6; 7 bases match TRBD1. The V gene's germline CDR1 is MGHDK and CDR2 SYGVNS. V lost 8 bases to trimming and J lost 0 bases; unmatched junction nucleotides: 10. This CDR3 region has 17 residues. CDR3 sequence reads: CASLGVGQPSGANVLTF. The CDR3 DNA is TGTGCCAGCCTTGGGGTGGGACAGCCCTCTGGGGCCAACGTCCTGACTTTC. Based on the CDR3 plus reference TRBV25-1 and TRBJ2-6, the full variable domain is EADIYQTPRYLVIGTGKKITLECSQTMGHDKMYWYQQDPGMELHLIHYSYGVNSTEKGDLSSESTVSRIRTEHFPLTLESARPSHTSQYLCASLGVGQPSGANVLTFGAGSRLTVL.

V usage is TRBV27 and J usage is TRBJ2-1; TRBD2 matches at 7 bases. V lost 8 bases and J lost 1; bases outside the gene matches: 5. The germline V gene encodes CDR1 MNHEY and CDR2 SMNVEV (reference sequence). The CDR3 extends over 14 amino acids. The CDR3 nucleotides are TGTGCCAGCGGGAGCGGGGTATCCTACAATGAGCAGTTCTTC. Its protein product is CASGSGVSYNEQFF.

The chain employs TRBV7-3 and TRBJ1-2, with D perhaps matching TRBD1 (5 bases). Germline V lookup: CDR1 SGHTA, CDR2 FQGTGA. Trimming took 5 bases from V and 3 from J, leaving 13 bases between them. The CDR3 is 14 residues long. The CDR3, as DNA: TGTGCCAGCAGCCCAGGAGGGGCGGACTATGGCTACACCTTC. Translated, it gives CASSPGGADYGYTF.

This chain links TRBV21-1 with TRBJ2-7; the table calls TRBD1, which could not be checked here. TRBV21-1 is reported as a pseudogene. This CDR3 has 16 residues. The CDR3 is CASSKRGATPAYEQYF. The CDR3 DNA sequence: TGTGCCAGCAGCAAGAGGGGAGCAACCCCTGCCTACGAGCAGTACTTC.

The gene calls are TRBV28 and TRBJ2-7; a weak D match, TRBD1 (6 bases). The CDR3 covers 11 residues. The V end lost 6 bases, the J end lost 12 bases, and 15 bases lay between the germline ends. The germline V gene encodes CDR1 MDHEN and CDR2 SYDVKM. The CDR3 DNA reads as TGTGCCAGCAGCCAACAGGGCTCTCGGTACTTC. Its protein is CASSQQGSRYF.

The chain joins TRBV6-2 or TRBV6-3 to TRBJ2-4; 8 bases line up with TRBD2. The better agreement between TRBJ2-7 and the DNA end casts doubt on the J call. The CDR3 contains 14 residues. From germline, CDR1 is MNHEY and CDR2 SVGEGT. CDR3: CASVPGGREVEQYF. CDR3 nucleotides: TGTGCCAGCGTCCCCGGAGGGCGGGAGGTCGAGCAGTACTTC.

About this clonotype: A clone one base away is much larger, so this may be a read error. This CDR3 is missing its conserved last phenylalanine or tryptophan, likely due to a read error. V gene TRBV7-9 combines with J gene TRBJ1-4; maybe TRBD1 (6 bases). Trimming cost V 1 base and J 6 bases, with 9 bases left between them. CDR1 is SEHNR and CDR2 is FQNEAQ in the germline V gene (reference sequence). The CDR3 sequence is 14 residues long. CDR3 DNA: TGTGCCAGCAGCTTAGGTGCAGGGGATGAAAAACTGTTTATT. Residues: CASSLGAGDEKLFI.

This clonotype was observed a handful of times. The V call is TRBV6-1, the J call TRBJ2-1, with 10 bases matching TRBD2. The germline V gene encodes CDR1 MNHNS and CDR2 SASEGT. The ends lost 5 bases at V and 8 bases at J; junction bases unmatched: 9. The CDR3 consists of 15 residues. The DNA for the CDR3 is TGTGCCAGCAGTCCACGGACTAGCGGAGGGGATGAGCAGTTCTTC. Encoded protein: CASSPRTSGGDEQFF.

The chain is built from TRBV24-1 and TRBJ2-5; D is ambiguous. Germline V gene data show CDR1 as KGHDR and CDR2 as SFDVKD. V was clipped by 4 bases and J by 2 bases, with 13 bases between them. CDR3 length: 15 amino acids. DNA for the CDR3: TGTGCCACCAGTGAGACGGCCGGGCCTCAAGAGACCCAGTACTTC. It codes for CATSETAGPQETQYF.

The chain uses TRBV4-1 and TRBJ2-1; 10 bases match TRBD2. CDR1 and CDR2 (germline): MGHRA, YSYEKL. The ends lost 3 bases at V and 1 base at J; junction bases unmatched: 18. This CDR3 has 21 residues. The CDR3 DNA is TGCGCCAGCAGCCACCCAAGAATCCTAGCGGGGGCCTCTAGTTCCTACAATGAGCAGTTCTTC. It codes for CASSHPRILAGASSSYNEQFF.

The chain links TRBV7-9 to TRBJ2-3; weak D call: TRBD2 (6 bases). Per the germline V gene, CDR1 is SEHNR and CDR2 is FQNEAQ (reference sequence). The CDR3 contains 14 residues. V was clipped by 2 bases and J by 8 bases, with 14 bases between them. CDR3 bases: TGTGCCAGCAGCTTACCCGGGAGCCCAGGTACGCAGTATTTT. This codes for CASSLPGSPGTQYF. The full variable domain, completed using reference TRBV7-9 and TRBJ2-3, is DTGVSQNPRHKITKRGQNVTFRCDPISEHNRLYWYRQTLGQGPEFLTYFQNEAQLEKSRLLSDRFSAERPKGSFSTLEIQRTEQGDSAMYLCASSLPGSPGTQYFGPGTRLTVL.

This clonotype has only a few counts. The CDR3 protein is CASSVGPGGNYEQYF. For the CDR3, the DNA is TGTGCCAGCAGCGTAGGGCCGGGAGGGAACTACGAGCAGTACTTC. The V and J genes are TRBV9 and TRBJ2-7; 8 nucleotides agree with TRBD2. V was pared by 0 bases and J by 3 bases, with 5 bases of the junction left unmatched. The CDR3 runs to 15 residues. CDR1 is SGDLS, CDR2 YYNGEE, per germline.

This clonotype turned up a few times. The chain has TRBV20-1 and TRBJ2-5; D is tentatively TRBD1 or TRBD2 (5 bases each). The CDR3 contains 15 residues. Germline V CDR1 and CDR2: DFQATT, SNEGSKA (reference sequence). The V gene lost 3 bases and the J gene lost 3 bases, with 17 bases spanning the gap. Written as DNA, the CDR3 is TGCAGTGCTAGCGAGTGGGACGGATACAAAGAGACCCAGTACTTC. Protein product: CSASEWDGYKETQYF.

The chain is built from TRBV7-3 and TRBJ2-1; D may be TRBD1 (5 bases). The germline gives CDR1 SGHTA, CDR2 FQGTGA. The CDR3 spans 15 residues. V lost 4 bases, J lost 4 bases, and 14 bases lay in between. The CDR3 DNA reads TGTGCCAGCAGCTCCCAGGGTGGGTGGTACAATGAGCAGTTCTTC. It is translated as CASSSQGGWYNEQFF.

The chain uses TRBV10-3 and TRBJ1-1, with 8 bases lining up with TRBD1. The CDR3 is made up of 14 amino acids. Germline V gene lookup returns CDR1 ENHRY and CDR2 SYGVKD. The J segment lost 5 bases and the V segment lost 5 bases, leaving 7 bases of the junction unmatched. CDR3 in DNA: TGTGCCATCAGTTCGGACAGGGCGGGGACTGAAGCTTTCTTT. Protein product: CAISSDRAGTEAFF.

Worth noting for this clonotype: This clone may be a read error of a much larger clone one base away. Since no conserved phenylalanine or tryptophan closes the CDR3, a read error is the likely cause. This chain joins TRBV5-1 and TRBJ2-1; weak D call: TRBD2 (6 bases). Per germline, CDR1 SGHRS and CDR2 YFSETQ. CDR3 length equals 15 residues. Trimming took off 4 bases at V and 1 base at J, with 12 bases between the two ends. The CDR3 DNA reads as TGCGCCAGCAGCCTCGTTCGGGGGTCCTACAATGAGCAGTTCCTC. Translated, it gives CASSLVRGSYNEQFL.

The chain couples TRBV12-3 or TRBV12-4 to TRBJ2-1; D possibly corresponds to TRBD2 (6 bases). The ends were cut back, 4 bases at V and 11 bases at J, with 21 bases in the middle. This CDR3 comprises 15 residues. The CDR3 DNA sequence: TGTGCCAGCAGTTCCCCCGCGGGAAGTGCAATGAAGCAGTTCTTC. Protein product: CASSSPAGSAMKQFF.

CDR3 amino acids: CASSWGSEQYF. CDR3 DNA: TGTGCCAGCAGTTGGGGGAGCGAGCAGTACTTC. The V and J genes are TRBV12-3 or TRBV12-4 and TRBJ2-7; D may match TRBD1 or TRBD2 (5 bases each). This CDR3 is 11 amino acids long. V shed 4 bases and J shed 6 bases, with 7 bases lying between them.